Following are 19 T cell receptor beta chains from one sample sequenced in a study of blood T cells in healthy people across ages. Together with a sample-barcoded 5' primer, a J-beta primer mix was included in a second PCR lasting about 7 to 11 cycles. TCRdb fed the 5' RACE reads into MiXCR, producing one record per CDR3 protein. The profile covers approximately 800,000 distinct CDR3 sequences, with 20% to 30% appearing a single time and more than 3% taken by the ten largest. This sample also appeared in a second study, on T cells of mothers and their children.

The specimen sequenced was blood. The receptors stem from a boy under 18 in good health.

This clonotype was counted at least ten times. This sequence joins TRBV12-3 or TRBV12-4 and TRBJ1-2; TRBD1 matches 11 bases. The V gene end was trimmed by 5 bases and the J gene end by 8 bases; junction bases not matched to a gene: 7. The length of the CDR3 is 14 residues. The CDR3 DNA follows: TGTGCCAGCAGTCTAGGACAGGGGGCGGGGGGCTACACCTTC. Translation gives CASSLGQGAGGYTF.

The chain is built from TRBV7-3 and TRBJ2-6; 7 positions match TRBD1. V was clipped by 5 bases and J by 0 bases; unmatched bases: 13. The CDR3 spans 19 residues. Germline V gene sequence: CDR1 SGHTA, CDR2 FQGTGA. CDR3 region: CASSPQGTYLNSGANVLTF. DNA for the CDR3: TGTGCCAGCAGCCCACAGGGGACATACTTAAACTCTGGGGCCAACGTCCTGACTTTC.

This clonotype was observed a handful of times. The genes are TRBV25-1 and TRBJ1-4, with D perhaps TRBD1 (5 bases). The germline gives CDR1 MGHDK, CDR2 SYGVNS. The V gene lost 1 base and the J gene lost 5 bases, with 5 bases spanning the gap. The CDR3 length is 13 residues. The CDR3 is CASSEWTNEKLFF. Here the CDR3 DNA reads TGTGCCAGCAGTGAATGGACAAATGAAAAACTGTTTTTT.

The chain carries TRBV5-1 and TRBJ2-5; D is unclear. This CDR3 spans 14 amino acids. The germline CDR1 and CDR2 sequences are SGHRS and YFSETQ. Trimming shortened V by 7 bases and J by 5 bases, and 18 bases separated the two germline ends. CDR3 nucleotides: TGCGCCAGCGGAGAGTCGGTGGGGTGGGAGACCCAGTACTTC. Translating it yields CASGESVGWETQYF.

This sequence joins TRBV27 and TRBJ1-6; D is uncertain. Trimming cost V 4 bases and J 7 bases, with 17 bases left between them. The germline gives CDR1 MNHEY, CDR2 SMNVEV (reference sequence). The CDR3 extends over 16 amino acids. The CDR3 bases are TGTGCCAGCAGTTGGATTAATGGGGTCTGGAATTCACCCCTCCACTTT. Residues: CASSWINGVWNSPLHF.

The chain employs TRBV7-9 and TRBJ1-1; D unresolved. Trimming took 5 bases from V and 1 from J, leaving 14 bases between them. CDR1 SEHNR and CDR2 FQNEAQ come from the germline V gene (reference sequence). The CDR3 runs 15 residues. The CDR3 coding sequence is TGTGCCAGCAGCCCGAACGCGGGTTGGAACACTGAAGCTTTCTTT. Residues: CASSPNAGWNTEAFF.

This clonotype occurred a few times. V is TRBV7-9 and J is TRBJ2-4; 8 bases align to TRBD1. The CDR3 has 15 amino acids. CDR1 and CDR2 from the germline V gene are SEHNR and FQNEAQ (reference sequence). The V segment lost 4 bases and the J segment 5 bases; nucleotides outside the gene matches: 7. The CDR3 loop is CASSWTGTGENIQYF. In nucleotides, the CDR3 is TGTGCCAGCAGCTGGACCGGGACAGGAGAAAACATTCAGTACTTC.

This clonotype was detected a few times. The genes are TRBV4-2 and TRBJ2-5, with 9 bases fitting TRBD2. The end of the DNA is better explained by TRBJ2-7, so the J call may be wrong. CDR3 length: 16 residues. Germline V CDR1 and CDR2: LGHNA, YNFKEQ. CDR3 sequence reads: CASSQDASGNVYEQYF. The CDR3 coding sequence is TGTGCCAGCAGCCAAGATGCTAGCGGGAATGTCTACGAGCAGTACTTC.

V gene TRBV29-1 combines with J gene TRBJ2-2; no clear D gene. The CDR3 runs to 13 residues. Germline V gene data show CDR1 as SQVTM and CDR2 as ANQGSEA. Trimming pared 2 bases from V and 2 bases from J, leaving 6 bases between. CDR3 sequence reads: CSVESVNTGELFF. The CDR3 DNA sequence: TGCAGCGTTGAATCTGTTAACACCGGGGAGCTGTTTTTT.

This clonotype was recorded a few times. The gene calls are TRBV4-1 and TRBJ1-5; 8 nucleotides agree with TRBD1. The V gene end was trimmed by 4 bases and the J gene end by 3 bases; junction bases not matched to a gene: 5. The CDR3 contains 15 residues. The germline CDR1 and CDR2 sequences are MGHRA and YSYEKL. The CDR3 spells CASSRTGSFNQPQHF. In nucleotides, the CDR3 is TGCGCCAGCAGCCGGACAGGGTCTTTCAATCAGCCCCAGCATTTT.

V is TRBV28 and J is TRBJ1-4, with D possibly being TRBD1 (6 bases). Germline V gene lookup returns CDR1 MDHEN and CDR2 SYDVKM. The CDR3 runs 16 residues. Trimming left V 1 base short and J 4 bases short, with 13 bases between. The CDR3 DNA is TGTGCCAGCAGTTTATCACGCTCAGGGGTTAATGAAAAACTGTTTTTT. Translating gives CASSLSRSGVNEKLFF.

This clonotype was seen a few times. The chain employs TRBV9 and TRBJ2-1, with D perhaps TRBD2 (6 bases). Trimming removed 0 bases from V and 0 bases from J, with 10 bases in between. The CDR3 has 16 residues. CDR1 and CDR2 (germline): SGDLS, YYNGEE. The DNA for the CDR3 is TGTGCCAGCAGCGTAGCGGGGGTTAGCTCCTACAATGAGCAGTTCTTC. Its translation: CASSVAGVSSYNEQFF. The complete variable domain, with remaining parts taken from reference TRBV9 and TRBJ2-1, reads DSGVTQTPKHLITATGQRVTLRCSPRSGDLSVYWYQQSLDQGLQFLIQYYNGEERAKGNILERFSAQQFPDLHSELNLSSLELGDSALYFCASSVAGVSSYNEQFFGPGTRLTVL.

In this sample, this clonotype turned up a few times. V gene TRBV28 combines with J gene TRBJ2-5; 9 nucleotides align to TRBD2. Germline V CDR1 and CDR2: MDHEN, SYDVKM. CDR3 length: 16 residues. V shed 5 bases and J 2 bases; nucleotides not matched to a gene: 9. CDR3 loop: CASSPTLAGQQETQYF. In nucleotides, the CDR3 is TGTGCCAGCAGTCCAACTCTAGCGGGGCAACAAGAGACCCAGTACTTC.

This chain connects TRBV12-3 or TRBV12-4 to TRBJ1-4, with D possibly TRBD1 on 6 matching bases. This CDR3 contains 15 residues. Trimming cost V 5 bases and J 7 bases, with 17 bases left between them. CDR3 sequence (DNA): TGTGCCAGCAGTCCACAAACAGGGTACCGTGAAAAACTGTTTTTT. It specifies CASSPQTGYREKLFF.

There are many counts of this clonotype. The rearrangement uses TRBV5-1 and TRBJ1-1, with a possible D match to TRBD1 (6 bases). This CDR3 region has 12 residues. Germline CDR1 is SGHRS and CDR2 is YFSETQ. V was clipped by 0 bases and J by 6 bases, with 6 bases between them. Here the CDR3 DNA reads TGCGCCAGCAGCTTGGAGGGGGCTGAAGCTTTCTTT. This sequence encodes CASSLEGAEAFF. Together with reference TRBV5-1 and TRBJ1-1, the CDR3 gives the full variable domain: KAGVTQTPRYLIKTRGQQVTLSCSPISGHRSVSWYQQTPGQGLQFLFEYFSETQRNKGNFPGRFSGRQFSNSRSEMNVSTLELGDSALYLCASSLEGAEAFFGQGTRLTVV.

The chain is built from TRBV29-1 and TRBJ1-2; D is ambiguous. V lost 1 base and J 4 bases, leaving 7 bases between the germline ends. The germline V gene encodes CDR1 SQVTM and CDR2 ANQGSEA. CDR3 length: 12 amino acids. As DNA, the CDR3 is TGCAGCGTTGAAGGTTCACCCTATGGCTACACCTTC. Translated, it gives CSVEGSPYGYTF.

The sample holds many counts of this clonotype. The rearrangement joins TRBV12-3 or TRBV12-4 to TRBJ1-5; 10 positions match TRBD1. V was pared by 2 bases and J by 4 bases, with 2 bases of the junction left unmatched. This CDR3 comprises 15 residues. The CDR3 loop reads CASSLRTGGNQPQHF. DNA of the CDR3: TGTGCCAGCAGTTTACGGACAGGGGGAAATCAGCCCCAGCATTTT.

The gene calls are TRBV6-5 and TRBJ2-7, with D maybe TRBD1 (5 bases). The CDR3 consists of 13 residues. Deletions cut 2 bases from V and 2 bases from J, with 7 bases between. Germline loops: CDR1 MNHEY, CDR2 SVGAGI. CDR3 amino acids: CASSYGAPYEQYF. For the CDR3, the DNA is TGTGCCAGCAGTTACGGGGCTCCCTACGAGCAGTACTTC.

This clonotype was picked up a small number of times. V gene TRBV4-3 combines with J gene TRBJ1-5; D ambiguous. Germline V gene data show CDR1 as LGHNA and CDR2 as YSLEER. Trimming took 4 bases from V and 3 from J, leaving 13 bases between them. CDR3 length equals 15 residues. CDR3 bases: TGCGCCAGCAGCCCAGGCAGGATGAACAATCAGCCCCAGCATTTT. Its translation is CASSPGRMNNQPQHF.